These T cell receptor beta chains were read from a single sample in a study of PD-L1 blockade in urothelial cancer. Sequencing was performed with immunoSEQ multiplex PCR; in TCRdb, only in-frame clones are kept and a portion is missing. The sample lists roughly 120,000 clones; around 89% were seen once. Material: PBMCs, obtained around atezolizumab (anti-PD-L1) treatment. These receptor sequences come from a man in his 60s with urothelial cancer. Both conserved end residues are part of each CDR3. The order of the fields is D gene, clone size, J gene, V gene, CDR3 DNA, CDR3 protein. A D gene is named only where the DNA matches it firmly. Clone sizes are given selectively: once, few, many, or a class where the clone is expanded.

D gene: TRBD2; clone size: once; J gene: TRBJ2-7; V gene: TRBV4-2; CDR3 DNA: TGTGCCAGCAGCCAAGGGGAGCGGGAAAGGGAGCAGTACTTC; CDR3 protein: CASSQGEREREQYF
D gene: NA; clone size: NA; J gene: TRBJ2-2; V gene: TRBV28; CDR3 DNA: TGTGCCAGCAGTTTGCGGAGGGGTGGGACCGGGGAGCTGTTTTTT; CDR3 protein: CASSLRRGGTGELFF
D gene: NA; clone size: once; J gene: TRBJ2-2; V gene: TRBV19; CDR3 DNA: TGTGCCAGCTTAGCGGCCATGGGCACCGGGGAGCTGTTTTTT; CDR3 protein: CASLAAMGTGELFF
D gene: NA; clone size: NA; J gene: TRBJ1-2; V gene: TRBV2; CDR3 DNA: TGTGCCAGCAGTGAACGACAGGTCCCAGCGGGGGGCTACACCTTC; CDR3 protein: CASSERQVPAGGYTF
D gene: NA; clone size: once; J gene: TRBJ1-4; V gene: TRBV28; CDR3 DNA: TGTGCCAGCAGTTCCTCGGGTGTTGGTTTTGAAAAACTGTTTTTT; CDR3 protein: CASSSSGVGFEKLFF
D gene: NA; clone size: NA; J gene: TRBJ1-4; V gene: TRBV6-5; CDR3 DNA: TGTGCCAGCAGTTCGGGGGAGGGCCCCAATAGGGTGTTTTTT; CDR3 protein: CASSSGEGPNRVFF
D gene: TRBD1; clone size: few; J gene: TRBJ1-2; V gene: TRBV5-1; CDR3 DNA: TGCGCCAGCAAACCGACAGGGGGCAACGGAGGCTACACCTTC; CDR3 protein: CASKPTGGNGGYTF
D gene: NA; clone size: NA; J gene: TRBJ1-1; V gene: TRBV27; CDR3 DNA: TGTGCCAGCAGTTTATCCCCCAGGGCCACTGAAGCTTTCTTT; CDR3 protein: CASSLSPRATEAFF
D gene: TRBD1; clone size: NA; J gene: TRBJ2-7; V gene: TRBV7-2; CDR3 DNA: TGTGCCAGCAGCCTGGCCGGGACAGAGATCTACGAGCAGTACTTC; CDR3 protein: CASSLAGTEIYEQYF
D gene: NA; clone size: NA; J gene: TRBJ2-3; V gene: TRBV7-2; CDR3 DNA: TGTGCCAGCAGTTTAGACCTAAATACGCAGTATTTT; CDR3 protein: CASSLDLNTQYF
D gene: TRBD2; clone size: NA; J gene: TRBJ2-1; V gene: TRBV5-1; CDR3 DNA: TGCGCCAGCAGCCGGGGACTAGCGGATTACAATGAGCAGTTCTTC; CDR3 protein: CASSRGLADYNEQFF
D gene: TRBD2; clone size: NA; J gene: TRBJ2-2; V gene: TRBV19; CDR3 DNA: TGTGCCAGTAGTATGGCGGGGGGGGGCACCGGGGAGCTGTTTTTT; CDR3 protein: CASSMAGGGTGELFF
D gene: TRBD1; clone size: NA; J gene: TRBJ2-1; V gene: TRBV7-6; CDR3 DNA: TGTGCCAGCAGCTGGACAGGGACCTCCTACAATGAGCAGTTCTTC; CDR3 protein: CASSWTGTSYNEQFF
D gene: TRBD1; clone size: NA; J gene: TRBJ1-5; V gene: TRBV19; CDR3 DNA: TGTGCCAGTAGTATCCCGGACAGGGGGCTACCTACAAGCAATCAGCCCCAGCATTTT; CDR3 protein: CASSIPDRGLPTSNQPQHF
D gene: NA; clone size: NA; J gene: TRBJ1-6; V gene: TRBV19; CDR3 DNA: TGTGCCAGTAGTCTCTCTTGGGGGGGGAACCAACCCCTCCACTTT; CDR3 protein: CASSLSWGGNQPLHF
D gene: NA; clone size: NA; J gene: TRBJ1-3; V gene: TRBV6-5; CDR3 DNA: TGTGCCAGCAGTTACTCGGGGGGGCTGTCTGGAAACACCATATATTTT; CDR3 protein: CASSYSGGLSGNTIYF
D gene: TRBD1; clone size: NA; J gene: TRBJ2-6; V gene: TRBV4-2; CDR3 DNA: TGTGCCAGCAGCCAAACAACGACAGGGGGCTATGGGGCCAACGTCCTGACTTTC; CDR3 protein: CASSQTTTGGYGANVLTF
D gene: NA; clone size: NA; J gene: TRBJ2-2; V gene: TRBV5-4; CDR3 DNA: TGTGCCAGCAGCTCCCCACTTCCGACCGGGGAGCTGTTTTTT; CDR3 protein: CASSSPLPTGELFF
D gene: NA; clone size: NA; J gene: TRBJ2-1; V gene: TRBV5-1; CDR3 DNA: TGCGCCAGCAGCTTTCAGGGGCGCAGGATCAATGAGCAGTTCTTC; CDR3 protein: CASSFQGRRINEQFF
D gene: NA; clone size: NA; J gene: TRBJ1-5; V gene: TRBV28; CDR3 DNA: TGTGCCAGCAGTTTGGGCCCCGGGGACACCAATCAGCCCCAGCATTTT; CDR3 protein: CASSLGPGDTNQPQHF
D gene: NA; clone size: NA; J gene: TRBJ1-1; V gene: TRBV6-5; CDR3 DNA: TGTGCCAGCAGTTACACCCATACAGGGTCCACTGAAGCTTTCTTT; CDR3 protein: CASSYTHTGSTEAFF
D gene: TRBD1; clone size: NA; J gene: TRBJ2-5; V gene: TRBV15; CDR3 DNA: TGTGCCACCAGCAGTCACATCCGGACAGGGGAAGAGACCCAGTACTTC; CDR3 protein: CATSSHIRTGEETQYF
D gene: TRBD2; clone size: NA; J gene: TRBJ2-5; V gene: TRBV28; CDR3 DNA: TGTGCCAGCACTATTACTAGCGGGAGGGAGGTGACCCAGTACTTC; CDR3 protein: CASTITSGREVTQYF
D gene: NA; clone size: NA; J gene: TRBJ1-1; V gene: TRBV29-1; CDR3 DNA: TGCAGCGTTGATGGAGAGGGTGGTAGCAACACTGAAGCTTTCTTT; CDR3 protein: CSVDGEGGSNTEAFF
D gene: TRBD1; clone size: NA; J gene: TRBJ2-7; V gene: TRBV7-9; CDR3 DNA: TGTGCCAGCAGCTTAGTCTCCGGGACAGTCTCCTACGAGCAGTACTTC; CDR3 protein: CASSLVSGTVSYEQYF
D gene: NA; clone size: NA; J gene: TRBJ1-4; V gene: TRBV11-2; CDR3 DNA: TGTGCCAGCAGCATACTCGGCCAGCGTGAAAAACTGTTTTTT; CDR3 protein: CASSILGQREKLFF
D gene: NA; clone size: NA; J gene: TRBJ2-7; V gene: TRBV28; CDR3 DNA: TGTGCCAGCGGGACACCCGACTACGAGCAGTACTTC; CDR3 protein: CASGTPDYEQYF
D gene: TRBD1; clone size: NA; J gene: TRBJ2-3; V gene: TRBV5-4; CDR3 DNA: TGTGCCAGCAGCTCACCACCGACAGGGGCGGGAGATACGCAGTATTTT; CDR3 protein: CASSSPPTGAGDTQYF
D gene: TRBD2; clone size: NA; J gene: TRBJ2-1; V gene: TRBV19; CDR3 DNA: TGTGCCAGTAGTTTTCGGACTAGCGGGAGAGGTGAGCAGTTCTTC; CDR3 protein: CASSFRTSGRGEQFF
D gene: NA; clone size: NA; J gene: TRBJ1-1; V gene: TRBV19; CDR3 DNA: TGTGCCAGTATTCCTACGGGGGGGCTCGGCACTGAAGCTTTCTTT; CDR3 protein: CASIPTGGLGTEAFF
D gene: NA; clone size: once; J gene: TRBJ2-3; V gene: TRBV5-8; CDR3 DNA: TGTGCCAGCAGCTTAGGCGGGGCCACAGATACGCAGTATTTT; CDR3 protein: CASSLGGATDTQYF
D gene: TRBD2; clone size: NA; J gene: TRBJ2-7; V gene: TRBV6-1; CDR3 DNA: TGTGCCAGCGGGGCTAGCGGAACCTACGAGCAGTACTTC; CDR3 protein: CASGASGTYEQYF